Detailed here is one T cell receptor beta chain. Its matching antigen is unknown. The protocol was immunoSEQ multiplex PCR, while the TCRdb copy is restricted to in-frame clones and leaves out a portion. The repertoire holds roughly 16,000 clones, with 83% as singletons. The V end was cut by 0 bases, the J end by 4 bases, with 5 bases between. This CDR3 region has 13 residues. The germline CDR1 and CDR2 sequences are SGHRS and YFSETQ. This entry is derived from a study of PD-1 blockade in classical Hodgkin lymphoma. Whole-study results and caveats: Reported findings placed baseline TCR diversity lower in newly diagnosed patients (compared with healthy donors). With respect to the repertoire differences, their causes, possibly disease activity or prior therapy, remain undefined.

The time point was: cycle 4 day 1 (C4D1), after five to seven weeks of nivolumab. Autologous stem cell transplantation was followed by relapse in every patient, and brentuximab vedotin exposure varied. Relapsed/refractory classical Hodgkin lymphoma patients had complete, partial or progressive responses. This sequence was found in a human donor with classical Hodgkin lymphoma. The sequences come from peripheral blood mononuclear cells (PBMCs), collected before the fourth cycle of nivolumab. This chain joins TRBV5-1 and TRBJ1-5; D is unclear. The CDR3 DNA follows: TGCGCCAGCAGCTTGGCCGGGAATCAGCCCCAGCATTTT. Protein sequence: CASSLAGNQPQHF.